Listed below are T cell receptor beta chains from one sample, sequenced in a study of blood T cell repertoires in COVID-19. Clones were sequenced by immunoSEQ multiplex PCR, and TCRdb holds only the in-frame ones, with some missing. The profile shows over 130,000 clones, 84% of them singletons. Sequenced sample: PBMCs or T cells enriched from blood (not recorded which). These receptors were obtained from a man over 45 in a cohort exposed to, infected with or recovered from COVID-19 (not recorded which). CDR3s leave out the opening cysteine and the closing phenylalanine or tryptophan. The order of the fields is V gene, J gene, CDR3 protein.

TRBV10-3	TRBJ2-7	AIKDPRDSGEEQY
TRBV28	TRBJ1-1	ASSFVRGDTEAF
TRBV6-1	TRBJ1-5	ASSEAGTGRGH
TRBV11-3	TRBJ2-7	ASSPPDNPYEQY
TRBV6-5	TRBJ2-5	ASSYSGAYQETQY
TRBV28	TRBJ1-2	ASSGGTGRTRGSYGYT
TRBV5-4	TRBJ2-7	ASSLGQGGLSNYEQY
TRBV7-9	TRBJ2-2	ASSPRTSGTGELF
TRBV4-1	TRBJ1-1	ASSLRQALNTEAF
TRBV7-9	TRBJ2-7	ASSRTGSVTYEQY
TRBV7-9	TRBJ2-3	ASSLAGGPTDTQY
TRBV19	TRBJ1-5	ASSIEVWSLSNQPQH
TRBV5-6	TRBJ1-5	ASSFGQGFRQPQH
TRBV6-5	TRBJ2-1	ASSYRRGTYNEQF
TRBV6-5	TRBJ2-3	ASTDRPDTQY
TRBV12-5	TRBJ2-2	ASGSLRSGELF
TRBV29-1	TRBJ2-3	SVISPSGTTDTQY
TRBV5-4	TRBJ1-1	ASSFGTGTEAF
TRBV7-9	TRBJ1-3	ASGTVPGNTIY
TRBV27	TRBJ2-3	ASSLRGLAGGYTSTDTQY
TRBV25-1	TRBJ2-5	ASEAVGETQY
TRBV3-1/TRBV3-2	TRBJ2-2	ASSPPGTGELF
TRBV5-6	TRBJ1-4	ASSLGGGLNEKLF
TRBV19	TRBJ2-7	ASSYQRGYEQY
TRBV12-3/TRBV12-4	TRBJ1-1	ASSLIRTEAF
TRBV21-1	TRBJ2-7	ASSCAGDRASEQY
TRBV24-1	TRBJ1-2	ATSDPGTGGDGYT
TRBV12-3/TRBV12-4	TRBJ1-6	ASVRDYNSPLH
TRBV4-2	TRBJ2-7	ASSHGSYEQY
TRBV9	TRBJ2-2	ASSVGLAGAGELF
TRBV19	TRBJ2-1	ASSAPLSRLYNEQF
TRBV3-1/TRBV3-2	TRBJ2-2	ASSHSAGPGELF
TRBV5-6	TRBJ2-5	ASSYILAAQETQY
TRBV7-9	TRBJ2-7	ASRRQDLRQY
TRBV29-1	TRBJ1-1	SGTGLNTEAF
TRBV2	TRBJ2-7	ASKGGPGLAGIGSYEQY
TRBV11-2	TRBJ2-1	ASSSTGHLGEQF
TRBV4-1	TRBJ1-5	ASSQGAAVWRQPQH
TRBV11-2	TRBJ1-4	ASSPDRQNEKLF
TRBV11-2	TRBJ2-1	ASSPRVTSGYNEQF
TRBV19	TRBJ2-3	ASSARVSDTQY
TRBV6-1	TRBJ1-5	ASSEGQGNQPQH
TRBV30	TRBJ2-5	AWSPGGETQY
TRBV6-6	TRBJ1-3	ASSATGKGNTIY
TRBV2	TRBJ1-4	ASNKATGGSNEKLF
TRBV11-2	TRBJ1-5	ASSLEAGPNQPQH
TRBV11-2	TRBJ1-2	ASSARTDANYGYT
TRBV7-9	TRBJ2-2	ASTAFVSGREGGELF